There are a few counts of the clone carrying this T cell receptor (beta chain). No antigen is known for it. J was trimmed by 8 bases and V by 6 bases; bases with no gene match: 13. CDR1 and CDR2 (germline): SGHRS, YFSETQ. The CDR3 has 16 amino acids. This sample is drawn from a study of blood T cells in healthy people across ages. Study outcomes and limitations: Greater diversity and more naive CD4+ cells were seen in long-lived donors than in aged donors.

With a J-beta primer mix and a sample-barcoded 5' primer, a second PCR ran about 7 to 12 cycles. TCRdb re-derived calls from the 5' RACE reads in MiXCR, one entry per CDR3 protein. The sample shows around 850,000 distinct CDR3 sequences, around 36% of them seen only once. This receptor was obtained from a man aged 18 to 29 in good health. Sequencing input: blood. The gene calls are TRBV5-1 and TRBJ2-1; TRBD2 matches at 11 bases. CDR3 region: CASTLASGGFGDEQFF. CDR3 in DNA: TGCGCCAGCACCCTCGCTAGCGGGGGGTTTGGTGATGAGCAGTTCTTC.